The T cell receptor (beta chain) described here comes from a study of shared clonotypes between healthy human individuals (dated by TCRdb to 2020 to 2021). In terms of the full investigation: Three men and a couple of women, aged 18 to 49 years, made up the cohort. For each donor, CD4 naive and CD4 memory were each run on three plates, CD8 naive on two plates, and CD8 memory on one plate. The study deeply sequenced blood TCR repertoires of about five healthy adults to estimate repertoire size and the extent of clonotype sharing between individuals. Libraries were prepared and TCR repertoires were sequenced by different laboratories using diverse techniques, in order to increase sequencing depth and limit assay-specific biases. Each donor's leukapheresis produced roughly between roughly 0.9 and 9 billion PBMCs. The investigation overall reported the following: Because the study included a small number of donors, the genetic and exposure-history diversity represented was limited. Around 5% of naive CD4, 3.5% of naive CD8, roughly 2.4% of memory CD4, and 0.35% to 0.4% of memory CD8 clonotypes were shared across a few donors. Pairwise subsampling indicated that sequencing depth was expected to affect the degree of clonotype sharing among donors. Rarefaction of sorted-subset datasets indicated incomplete sequencing despite the large sequencing depth. Only blood was sampled, and tissue TCR repertoires likely differ from those in blood. Naive subsets generally had larger estimated clonotype richness than memory subsets. Compared with non-shared clonotypes, the clonotypes found in all four sorted-subset donors had higher generation probabilities.

For the CD8 naive samples, CD45RO-negative cells were positively selected for CCR7, yielding a CD45RA+CCR7+ population from which TemRA cells were excluded. Healthy HIV-negative adults with no recently reported acute infections or vaccinations were included as donors. Every donor was a Caucasian adult residing in Nashville, Tennessee, USA. Blood was collected by leukapheresis, and PBMCs were isolated by Ficoll-Histopaque density gradient centrifugation and then cryopreserved in liquid nitrogen vapor phase. Analytical flow cytometry was used to check the purity and quantity of every magnetically sorted T cell population. Each sorted fraction had its genomic DNA isolated and then quantified by UV absorbance on a Nanodrop 2000c. Using the deep immunoSEQ assay, TCR CDR3 regions were amplified from genomic DNA by multiplex PCR. For each cell subset, the extracted genomic DNA was distributed evenly across all wells of several immunoSEQ 96-well plates, and each plate served as one replicate. For sorted subsets, roughly 200 ng genomic DNA, equal to 25,000 to 35,000 T cell genomes, was loaded into each replicate PCR. Purified libraries were measured with a Qubit 3.0 fluorometer, size-checked on a Bioanalyzer 2100, and measured again with the KAPA Library Quantification kit. Every immunoSEQ 96-well plate was sequenced on a dedicated single-read 150-cycle Illumina NextSeq 550 flow cell. The published analysis was carried out like this. Because the immunoSEQ output included only junctional sequences and no quality scores, the filtering could not be the same as the filtering used for full-length reads. Sequences were annotated with PyIR, a Python wrapper for IgBLAST v1.9, and V/J genes and CDR3 were assigned using IMGT germline references. Reads with weak V/J assignments (E-value above 1e-6), missing CDR3, stop codons, out-of-frame junctions, or ambiguous translated residues were removed. V3J clonotypes were defined as sequences sharing an identical inferred V gene, J gene, and CDR3 amino acid sequence. Percentage overlap between repertoires was calculated by dividing the number of shared unique clonotypes by the size of the smaller repertoire. RTK rarefaction, the Chao1 estimator, and Recon v2.1 estimates of unobserved clonotypes were used to assess repertoire richness. For all TCRbeta clonotypes obtained by the gDNA method from a few donors, generation probabilities were computed with OLGA. TCRdb stores this immuneACCESS table with in-frame sequences only. Part of the clones is absent; in the studies checked, under half of the shortfall reflects unresolved V genes, and no reason is known for the rest. For V, J and clone size, that table is used; D and trimming come from the DNA. This sample has around 1,900,000 clones in its table, and over 85% of those were observed once. The top ten clonotypes cover approximately 1.6% of the sample.

With regard to this clone: Which antigen it targets is not known. No base quality information exists; no much larger clone differs at one position.

CDR1 and CDR2 (MNHEY, SVGAGI) derive from the germline V gene. Trimming removed 6 bases from V and 4 bases from J; the gene matches leave 9 bases unexplained. The CDR3 sequence holds 15 residues, the cysteine and phenylalanine included. Only the CDR3 DNA is retained, 45 bases long and in frame from the first base. The chain was built from TRBV6-5 and TRBJ2-5, and 9 junctional nucleotides match TRBD1. Sequencing input: naive CD8+ T cells from PBMCs. The cell subset or site label of this sample denotes: CD45RA+CCR7+. The receptor was isolated from a man younger than 35 in good health. Some clones in this sample may be carry-over from other donors' samples. The CDR3 is CASSRGQGFGETQYF. In nucleotide form, the sequence is TGTGCCAGCAGCCGGGGACAGGGATTCGGAGAGACCCAGTACTTC.